This is a list of T cell receptor beta chains from one sample in a study of blood T cell repertoires in COVID-19. The table came from immunoSEQ multiplex PCR; TCRdb's copy has only in-frame clones and leaves some out. The sample yields fewer than 450,000 clones, 70% to 90% seen once. The sequenced sample consisted of PBMCs or T cells enriched from blood (not recorded which). Every receptor here comes from a woman in her late teens or twenties who had recovered from COVID-19. Each CDR3 is given with its conserved first and last residue. A D gene is named only where the DNA matches it firmly. Clone sizes are given selectively: once, few, many, or a class where the clone is expanded.

d_call,j_call,v_call,clone_size,cdr3_nt,cdr3_aa
-,TRBJ1-1,TRBV7-9,-,TGTGCCAGCAGCCGGCAGGTACTGAACACTGAAGCTTTCTTT,CASSRQVLNTEAFF
TRBD1,TRBJ1-2,TRBV14,-,TGTGCCAGCAGCCAACAACCGGGACAGGGGAGCACCTTC,CASSQQPGQGSTF
-,TRBJ2-7,TRBV21-1,-,TGTGCCAGCAGCAAATGGGCGGGGGGACGGAGCTCCTACGAGCAGTACTTC,CASSKWAGGRSSYEQYF
TRBD1,TRBJ1-4,TRBV27,-,TGTGCCAGCAGCTGGACAGGGGATGAAAAACTGTTTTTT,CASSWTGDEKLFF
-,TRBJ2-3,TRBV5-1,-,TGCGCCAGCAGCTTCAACGGAGCCACAGATACGCAGTATTTT,CASSFNGATDTQYF
-,TRBJ2-1,TRBV18,-,TGTGCCAGCTCACCAGGGCAGGGCAATGAGCAGTTCTTC,CASSPGQGNEQFF
TRBD2,TRBJ2-5,TRBV4-1,-,TGCGCCAGCAGCCATCCCGGGACTAGGGGGCAAGAGACCCAGTACTTC,CASSHPGTRGQETQYF
-,TRBJ1-4,TRBV4-1,-,TGCGCCAGCAGCCAAGAAAGACAGGTGGCAAAACTGTTTTTT,CASSQERQVAKLFF
TRBD1,TRBJ1-1,TRBV7-2,-,TGTGCCAGCAGCTCCGGAAGGACAGGGCCGTTCACTGAAGCTTTCTTT,CASSSGRTGPFTEAFF
-,TRBJ1-6,TRBV20-1,-,TGCAGTGCTAGTAACAGCTTAAATTCACCCCTCCACTTT,CSASNSLNSPLHF
TRBD2,TRBJ2-7,TRBV9,-,TGTGCCAGCAGCGTAGGGGGAGCGGGGGACTCCTACGAGCAGTACTTC,CASSVGGAGDSYEQYF
-,TRBJ1-6,TRBV6-2/TRBV6-3,once,TGTGCCAGCAGCCCCTACAGACAGTATAATTCACCCCTCCACTTT,CASSPYRQYNSPLHF
TRBD2,TRBJ2-1,TRBV7-2,once,TGTGCCAGCAGCTGGGTCGGGGGGGCGTCCTACAATGAGCAGTTCTTC,CASSWVGGASYNEQFF
-,TRBJ1-1,TRBV7-8,-,TGTGCCAGCAGCGTCGGGGTAGTGAACACTGAAGCTTTCTTT,CASSVGVVNTEAFF
-,TRBJ2-3,TRBV27,-,TGTGCCAGCAGTTTCGGGGTCACAGATACGCAGTATTTT,CASSFGVTDTQYF
-,TRBJ2-5,TRBV5-4,-,TGTGCCAGCAGCTTTGACAGGAGCCAAGAGACCCAGTACTTC,CASSFDRSQETQYF
TRBD2,TRBJ2-1,TRBV7-3,-,TGTGCCAGCAGCTTTAGACTAGCCCCGGGAAACGAAGACAATGAGCAGTTCTTC,CASSFRLAPGNEDNEQFF
-,TRBJ1-6,TRBV10-3,-,TGTGCCATCAGTGAGTCCCCCTACAGGGAAGGCTCCTATGGTTCACCCCTCCACTTT,CAISESPYREGSYGSPLHF